The 27 T cell receptor beta chains reported below all come from one sample, sequenced in a study of human T cells and chemical hapten exposure. TCRdb re-called the RACE reads through MiXCR, storing one row per CDR3 protein. This table holds more than 300,000 distinct CDR3 sequences, roughly 4.6% found once. As to time point: pre-sensitization, week 0. Treatment: therapeutic diphenylcyclopropenone sensitization with weekly scalp DPC. Sequencing used whole blood, obtained in connection with sensitization to the hapten diphenylcyclopropenone (DPC). These receptors originate from a woman in her forties or fifties with alopecia areata. Some clones in this sample may be carry-over from other donors' samples.

This clonotype was observed a few times. The chain has TRBV20-1 and TRBJ1-1, with 10 positions matching TRBD1. J gave up 1 base and V 6 bases, and 5 bases lay outside the gene matches. CDR1 is DFQATT, CDR2 SNEGSKA, per germline (reference sequence). This CDR3 contains 14 residues. The CDR3 reads CSAGTGEWNTEAFF. CDR3 nucleotide sequence: TGCAGTGCCGGGACAGGGGAATGGAACACTGAAGCTTTCTTT.

In this sample, this clonotype turned up many times. The chain combines TRBV10-3 with TRBJ2-3, with D tentatively TRBD1 or TRBD2 (5 bases each). The V gene's germline CDR1 is ENHRY and CDR2 SYGVKD. The CDR3 spans 16 residues. V was shortened by 4 bases and J by 5 bases, with 19 bases between the two germline ends. The DNA for the CDR3 is TGTGCCATCAGTGCAGGGAAGATAAAAAGCGGAGATACGCAGTATTTT. Translating gives CAISAGKIKSGDTQYF.

This clonotype was counted at least ten times. The chain employs TRBV29-1 and TRBJ2-5; D is undetermined. The germline V gene has CDR1 SQVTM and CDR2 ANQGSEA. V was shortened by 3 bases and J by 4 bases, with 9 bases between the two germline ends. The CDR3 is 12 residues long. CDR3 bases: TGCAGCGTTGATGGCGGTACAGAGACCCAGTACTTC. It codes for CSVDGGTETQYF.

This clonotype was recorded at least ten times. This chain joins TRBV6-5 and TRBJ1-2; 8 nucleotides align to TRBD1. CDR3 length equals 15 residues. Germline CDR1 is MNHEY and CDR2 is SVGAGI. V lost 6 bases and J lost 2; bases outside the gene matches: 8. CDR3 nucleotide sequence: TGTGCCAGCAGAGAAACCAGGGGGCGCAACTATGGCTACACCTTC. Protein sequence: CASRETRGRNYGYTF.

This clonotype has ten or more counts. The V and J genes are TRBV29-1 and TRBJ2-7; the D gene could be TRBD1 or TRBD2 (5 bases each). The germline gives CDR1 SQVTM, CDR2 ANQGSEA. The CDR3 covers 14 residues. This CDR3 reads CRAARDGLICEQYF. The CDR3 region has the DNA TGCAGAGCAGCCCGGGACGGACTCATCTGTGAGCAGTACTTC.

The sample holds many counts of this clonotype. In nucleotides, the CDR3 is TGTGCCATCAGCGCCGGACTAGCGGGGGGGGAGGACAGATACGCGCAGTATTTT. This encodes CAISAGLAGGEDRYAQYF. The chain uses TRBV10-3 and TRBJ2-3, with 15 nucleotides matching TRBD2. Germline V gives CDR1 ENHRY, CDR2 SYGVKD. Trimming cost V 6 bases and J 10 bases; bases outside gene matches: 17. The CDR3 spans 18 residues.

This clonotype was seen only a few times. V and J are TRBV5-1 and TRBJ1-4, with D possibly being TRBD1 (5 bases). The germline V and J ends were trimmed by 0 bases and 8 bases, with 11 bases remaining between them. The CDR3 contains 14 residues. The germline V gene has CDR1 SGHRS and CDR2 YFSETQ. CDR3 sequence (DNA): TGCGCCAGCAGCTTGGGGGGGAGTCAAGAAAAACTGTTTTTT. Translated: CASSLGGSQEKLFF.

This clonotype was counted only a few times. V gene TRBV30 combines with J gene TRBJ2-2, with TRBD2 identical over 7 bases. V lost 6 bases, J lost 0 bases, and 7 bases stayed unmatched. This CDR3 comprises 15 residues. Per germline, CDR1 GTSNPN and CDR2 SVGIG (reference sequence). The CDR3 nucleotides read TGTGCCTGCCCGGTGGCGGGAGCGAACACCGGGGAGCTGTTTTTT. Amino acid sequence: CACPVAGANTGELFF.

Many counts were recorded for this clonotype. V usage is TRBV29-1 and J usage is TRBJ2-2; 7 bases are a match to TRBD2. Trimming took 6 bases from V and 4 from J; bases not matched to a gene: 11. Germline V CDR1 and CDR2: SQVTM, ANQGSEA. The CDR3 has 15 amino acids. CDR3 coding DNA: TGCAGCGTCCTGTCCCTATGGGGGGGCACCGGGGAGCTGTTTTTT. It translates to CSVLSLWGGTGELFF.

In its sample, this clonotype was seen many times. The DNA of the CDR3 is TGCAGTGCCCCCGGGCCGCCCTACGAGCAGTACTTC. Translating gives CSAPGPPYEQYF. The rearrangement joins TRBV20-1 to TRBJ2-7, with D hard to call. Trimming took 6 bases from V and 2 from J, leaving 11 bases between them. This CDR3 has 12 residues. CDR1 and CDR2 (germline): DFQATT, SNEGSKA (reference sequence).

This clonotype appeared a single time. One base away lies a much larger clone, so this may be a sequencing read error. The gene calls are TRBV29-1 and TRBJ2-2; D is possibly TRBD1 or TRBD2 (5 bases each). In germline, CDR1 is SQVTM, CDR2 ANQGSEA. V lost 4 bases to trimming and J lost 9 bases, with 12 bases between them. The CDR3 is 12 amino acids. CDR3 protein: CSVVSGPWELFF. CDR3 DNA sequence: TGCAGCGTTGTTTCGGGACCCTGGGAGCTGTTTTTT.

This clonotype was counted only a few times. The J gene is TRBJ2-1, the V gene TRBV29-1; tentative D call: TRBD2 (6 bases). The CDR3 length is 13 residues. Trimming left V 8 bases short and J 2 bases short, with 13 bases between. Germline lookup yields CDR1 SQVTM and CDR2 ANQGSEA. The CDR3 loop is CSCGGVPYNEQFF. The CDR3, as DNA: TGCAGCTGTGGCGGGGTGCCCTACAATGAGCAGTTCTTC.

The J gene is TRBJ2-1, the V gene TRBV19; maybe TRBD1 (5 bases). V was clipped by 7 bases and J by 2 bases, with 18 bases between them. Germline V gene sequence: CDR1 LNHDA, CDR2 SQIVND (reference sequence). CDR3 length: 16 residues. The CDR3 loop reads CASKGLAEPAYNEQFF. CDR3 in DNA: TGTGCCAGTAAGGGGTTGGCGGAACCCGCCTACAATGAGCAGTTCTTC.

On this clonotype: This likely came from a read error, as a far larger clone is one base away. This sequence joins TRBV6-5 and TRBJ2-3; no firm D call. Germline loops: CDR1 MNHEY, CDR2 SVGAGI. The length of the CDR3 is 11 residues. In DNA, the CDR3 is TGTACCAGCAGTTACGGGGATACGCAGTATTTT. Its translation: CTSSYGDTQYF.

In this sample, this clonotype turned up many times. The chain employs TRBV29-1 and TRBJ2-1, with no clear D. Trimming stripped 7 bases from V and 7 bases from J, with 17 bases between. The CDR3 has 13 residues. Germline CDR1 reads SQVTM; CDR2 reads ANQGSEA. DNA for the CDR3: TGCAGCGCCGGCAGTTTTCGTTTGAATGAGCAGTTCTTC. This codes for CSAGSFRLNEQFF.

The chain couples TRBV4-3 to TRBJ2-1; 12 bases agree with TRBD2. V shed 1 base, J shed 8 bases, and the junction held 0 bases outside the gene matches. The CDR3 is 14 amino acids. Germline assignment: CDR1 LGHNA and CDR2 YSLEER. The CDR3 here is CASSQASGRDEQFF. The CDR3 coding sequence is TGCGCCAGCAGCCAAGCTAGCGGGAGGGATGAGCAGTTCTTC.

Regarding this clonotype: Possible read error: a much larger clone is one base away. The J gene is TRBJ1-1, the V gene TRBV27; D possibly corresponds to TRBD1 (6 bases). The CDR3 consists of 14 residues. The V gene's germline CDR1 is MNHEY and CDR2 SMNVEV (reference sequence). Trimming cost V 1 base and J 4 bases, with 10 bases left between them. The CDR3: CASSLWGAVTEAFF. Here the CDR3 DNA reads TGTGCCAGCAGTTTATGGGGGGCTGTCACTGAAGCTTTCTTT.

This clonotype was observed at least ten times. CDR3 protein: CASSGQVGETQYF. Written as DNA, the CDR3 is TGTGCCAGCTCGGGACAGGTCGGGGAGACCCAGTACTTC. The V call is TRBV12-3 or TRBV12-4, the J call TRBJ2-5; 8 bases match TRBD1. The length of the CDR3 is 13 residues. The J segment lost 5 bases and the V segment lost 8 bases, leaving 7 bases of the junction unmatched.

This chain uses TRBV18 with TRBJ1-1; maybe TRBD1 (6 bases). This CDR3 is built from 14 residues. V gave up 2 bases and J gave up 5 bases, with 12 bases separating them. Germline values: CDR1 KGHSH, CDR2 LQKENI. CDR3 coding DNA: TGTGCCAGCTCACCAATGGGGGCGCGGACTGAAGCTTTCTTT. This gives the protein CASSPMGARTEAFF.

At least ten counts were recorded for this clonotype. This rearrangement joins TRBV7-9 to TRBJ2-7; D is unclear. The CDR3 is 13 amino acids. Germline CDR1 SEHNR, CDR2 FQNEAQ (reference sequence). Between the trimmed V and J ends, which lost 5 bases and 6 bases, there was a span of 14 bases. This chain's CDR3 is CASSPGKVSEQYF. The DNA of the CDR3 is TGTGCCAGCAGCCCTGGTAAAGTCAGCGAGCAGTACTTC.

This clonotype was detected ten times or more. The chain recombines TRBV6-5 with TRBJ2-2; TRBD1 matches at 7 bases. CDR1 and CDR2 (germline): MNHEY, SVGAGI. The V and J ends lost 5 bases and 4 bases, in that order; junction bases with no gene match: 4. The CDR3 runs to 14 residues. CDR3 loop: CASSRQGFTGELFF. CDR3 nucleotide sequence: TGTGCCAGCAGTCGACAGGGATTCACCGGGGAGCTGTTTTTT.

This clonotype has at least ten counts. V and J are TRBV6-5 and TRBJ2-7; 7 nucleotides agree with TRBD2. Germline CDR1 and CDR2: MNHEY and SVGAGI. The CDR3 spans 14 residues. The junction had 8 bases not matched to a gene; V was cut back by 2 bases and J by 7 bases. The CDR3 protein is CASSYLGGVQEQYF. The DNA of the CDR3 is TGTGCCAGCAGTTACCTGGGAGGGGTGCAAGAGCAGTACTTC.

This clonotype occurred many times. The chain recombines TRBV7-2 with TRBJ1-6, with 8 bases lining up with TRBD1. Germline V lookup: CDR1 SGHTA, CDR2 FQGNSA. The CDR3 extends over 16 amino acids. V trimming: 7 bases; J trimming: 7 bases; junction bases outside the gene matches: 12. This chain's CDR3 is CASTLAQGASNSPLHF. The CDR3 DNA sequence: TGTGCCAGCACCCTAGCCCAGGGGGCTAGCAATTCACCCCTCCACTTT.

This clonotype was picked up many times. V gene TRBV6-2 or TRBV6-3 combines with J gene TRBJ2-7; 7 nucleotides line up with TRBD1. This CDR3 region has 14 residues. V gave up 7 bases and J gave up 0 bases; unmatched junction bases: 6. Germline V CDR1 and CDR2: MNHEY, SVGEGT. The CDR3 is CASIDRDSSYEQYF. DNA of the CDR3: TGTGCCAGCATCGACAGGGATTCCTCCTACGAGCAGTACTTC.

This clonotype was found many times. V is TRBV5-1 and J is TRBJ2-1, with D uncertain. V was shortened by 2 bases and J by 8 bases, with 14 bases between the two germline ends. Per germline, CDR1 SGHRS and CDR2 YFSETQ. This CDR3 region has 14 residues. This CDR3 reads CASSLGGSTDEQFF. As DNA, the CDR3 is TGCGCCAGCAGCTTAGGTGGATCCACGGATGAGCAGTTCTTC. Full variable domain (missing parts from reference TRBV5-1 and TRBJ2-1): KAGVTQTPRYLIKTRGQQVTLSCSPISGHRSVSWYQQTPGQGLQFLFEYFSETQRNKGNFPGRFSGRQFSNSRSEMNVSTLELGDSALYLCASSLGGSTDEQFFGPGTRLTVL.

This clonotype has just a few counts. The V and J genes are TRBV6-1 and TRBJ1-1, with 12 bases matching TRBD1. Per the germline V gene, CDR1 is MNHNS and CDR2 is SASEGT. J gave up 4 bases and V 6 bases, and 3 bases lay outside the gene matches. This CDR3 has 14 residues. The CDR3 DNA follows: TGTGCCAGCAGGGGACAGGGGGCGGTCACTGAAGCTTTCTTT. This codes for CASRGQGAVTEAFF.

This sequence joins TRBV21-1 and TRBJ1-5. TRBV21-1 is an annotated pseudogene. The CDR3 is 12 residues long. DNA for the CDR3: TGTGCCACGGGAGGGATGGCTCAGCCCCAGCATTTT. This sequence encodes CATGGMAQPQHF.